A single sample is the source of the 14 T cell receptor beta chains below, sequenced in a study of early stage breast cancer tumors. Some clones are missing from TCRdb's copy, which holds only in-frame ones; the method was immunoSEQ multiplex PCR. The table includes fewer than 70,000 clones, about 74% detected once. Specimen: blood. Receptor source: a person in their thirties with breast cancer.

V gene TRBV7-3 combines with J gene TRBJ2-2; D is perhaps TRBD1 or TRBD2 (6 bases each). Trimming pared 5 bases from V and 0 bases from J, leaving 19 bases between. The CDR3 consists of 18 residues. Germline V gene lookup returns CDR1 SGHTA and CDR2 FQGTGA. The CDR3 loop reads CASSPYARGPANTGELFF. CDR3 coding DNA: TGTGCCAGCAGCCCTTACGCTCGGGGGCCCGCGAACACCGGGGAGCTGTTTTTT.

The CDR3 loop is CASRVGRGNQPQHF. The DNA of the CDR3 is TGTGCCAGCCGTGTCGGACGGGGAAATCAGCCCCAGCATTTT. The chain carries TRBV27 and TRBJ1-5; D gene ambiguous. The CDR3 spans 14 residues. Germline values: CDR1 MNHEY, CDR2 SMNVEV (reference sequence). Deletions cut 8 bases from V and 4 bases from J, with 15 bases between.

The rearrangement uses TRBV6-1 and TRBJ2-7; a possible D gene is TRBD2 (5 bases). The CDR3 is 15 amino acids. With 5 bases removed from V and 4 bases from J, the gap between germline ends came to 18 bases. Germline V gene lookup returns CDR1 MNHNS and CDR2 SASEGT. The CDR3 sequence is CASSPRRGGEYEQYF. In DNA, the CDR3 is TGTGCCAGCAGTCCAAGACGAGGTGGGGAGTACGAGCAGTACTTC.

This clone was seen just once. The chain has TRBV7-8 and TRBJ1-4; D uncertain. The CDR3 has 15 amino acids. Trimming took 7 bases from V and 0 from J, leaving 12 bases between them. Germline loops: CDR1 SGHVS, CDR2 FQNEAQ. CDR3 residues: CASTLRGATNEKLFF. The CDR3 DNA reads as TGTGCCAGCACCCTCCGTGGGGCAACTAATGAAAAACTGTTTTTT.

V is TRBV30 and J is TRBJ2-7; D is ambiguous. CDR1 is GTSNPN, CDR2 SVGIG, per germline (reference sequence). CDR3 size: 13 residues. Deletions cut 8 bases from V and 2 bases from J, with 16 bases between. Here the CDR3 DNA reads TGTGCCGGGTTCCCCACAGTTACCTACGAGCAGTACTTC. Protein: CAGFPTVTYEQYF.

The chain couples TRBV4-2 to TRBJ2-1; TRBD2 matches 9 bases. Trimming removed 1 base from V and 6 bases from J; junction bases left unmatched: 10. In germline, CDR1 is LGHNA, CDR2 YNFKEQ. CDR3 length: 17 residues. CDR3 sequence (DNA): TGTGCCAGCAGCCAAGGGTTTAGAGCGGGGGGTGGCAATGAGCAGTTCTTC. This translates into CASSQGFRAGGGNEQFF.

The CDR3 sequence is CASSPRGRTYNEQFF. CDR3 in DNA: TGTGCCAGCAGCCCCAGGGGTCGAACCTACAATGAGCAGTTCTTC. The J gene is TRBJ2-1, the V gene TRBV5-8; TRBD1 might be the D (6 bases). CDR1 is SGHTS and CDR2 is YDEGEE in the germline V gene. CDR3 length equals 15 residues. The V end was cut by 4 bases, the J end by 2 bases, with 13 bases between.

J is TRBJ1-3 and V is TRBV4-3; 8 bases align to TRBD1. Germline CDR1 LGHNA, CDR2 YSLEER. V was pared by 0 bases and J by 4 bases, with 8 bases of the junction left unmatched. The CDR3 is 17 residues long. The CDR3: CASSQDWTGFAGNTIYF. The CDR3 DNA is TGCGCCAGCAGCCAAGATTGGACAGGGTTTGCCGGAAACACCATATATTTT.

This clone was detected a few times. CDR3 coding DNA: TGTGCCAGCAGTCCACAGCTGAACACTGAAGCTTTCTTT. It codes for CASSPQLNTEAFF. The chain links TRBV6-4 to TRBJ1-1; no reliable D call. The germline V gene encodes CDR1 MRHNA and CDR2 SNTAGT. The CDR3 is 13 amino acids. Trimming stripped 5 bases from V and 0 bases from J, with 7 bases between.

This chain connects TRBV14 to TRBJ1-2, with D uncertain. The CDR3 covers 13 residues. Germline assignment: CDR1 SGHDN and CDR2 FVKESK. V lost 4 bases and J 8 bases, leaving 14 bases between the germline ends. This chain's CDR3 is CASSPQAGVGYTF. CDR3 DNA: TGTGCCAGCAGCCCACAAGCGGGTGTCGGCTACACCTTC.

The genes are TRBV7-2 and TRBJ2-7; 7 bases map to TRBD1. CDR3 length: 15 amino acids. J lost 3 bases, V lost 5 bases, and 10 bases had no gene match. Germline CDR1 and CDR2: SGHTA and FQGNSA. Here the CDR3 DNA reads TGTGCCAGCAGCAGCGCGGACAGGTTTTACTACGAGCAGTACTTC. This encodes CASSSADRFYYEQYF. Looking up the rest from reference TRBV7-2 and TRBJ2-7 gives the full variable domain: GAGVSQSPSNKVTEKGKDVELRCDPISGHTALYWYRQSLGQGLEFLIYFQGNSAPDKSGLPSDRFSAERTGGSVSTLTIQRTQQEDSAVYLCASSSADRFYYEQYFGPGTRLTVT.

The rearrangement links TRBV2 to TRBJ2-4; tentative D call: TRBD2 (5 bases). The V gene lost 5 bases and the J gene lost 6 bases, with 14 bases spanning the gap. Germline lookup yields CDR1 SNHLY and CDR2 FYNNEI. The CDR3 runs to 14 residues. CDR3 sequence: CASSPHRGPNIQYF. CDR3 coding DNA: TGTGCCAGCAGTCCCCACCGCGGGCCAAACATTCAGTACTTC.

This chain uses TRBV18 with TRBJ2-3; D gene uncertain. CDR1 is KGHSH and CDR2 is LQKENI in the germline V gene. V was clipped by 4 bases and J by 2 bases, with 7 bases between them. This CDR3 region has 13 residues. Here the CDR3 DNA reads TGTGCCAGCTCACTTATCATCACAGATACGCAGTATTTT. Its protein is CASSLIITDTQYF.

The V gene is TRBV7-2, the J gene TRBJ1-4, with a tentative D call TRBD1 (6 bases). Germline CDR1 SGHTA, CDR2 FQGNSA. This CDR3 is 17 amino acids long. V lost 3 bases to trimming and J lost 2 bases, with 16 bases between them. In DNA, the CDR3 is TGTGCCAGCAGCTTCTCCTGGCGGGGGGCGACTAATGAAAAACTGTTTTTT. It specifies CASSFSWRGATNEKLFF.